These 9 T cell receptor beta chains were sequenced from one sample in a study of blood T cell repertoires in COVID-19 (TCRdb year 2020). The library was obtained by the immunoSEQ multiplex PCR assay. Drawn from immuneACCESS, this table holds only the in-frame rearrangements with V and J called that TCRdb kept. Clones are partly lost; checked studies trace under half to an unresolved V gene and leave the rest unexplained. Here the sample has fewer than 90,000 clones; about nine tenths occur a single time. Around 6.7% of the sample belongs to the ten largest clones. Sequenced material: peripheral blood. All receptors come from a woman of 80 years or more with active COVID-19.

About this clone: One junction end does not reproduce the germline sequence, and a read error may be involved. The chain carries TRBV4-1 and TRBJ2-1; 10 positions agree with TRBD2. CDR3 length equals 12 residues. CDR1 and CDR2 from the germline V gene are MGHRA and YSYEKL. DNA for the CDR3: TGCGCCAGCGGGACTAGCGACTTTACATGGGTCTTC. Translation: CASGTSDFTWVF.

DNA of the CDR3: TGTGCCAGCAGCTTGCGCACCAGGTGGGATGGCTACACCTTC. As protein: CASSLRTRWDGYTF. The chain carries TRBV5-6 and TRBJ1-2; D uncertain. Trimming left V 1 base short and J 6 bases short, with 13 bases between. This CDR3 region has 14 residues. Germline V lookup: CDR1 SGHDT, CDR2 YYEEEE.

The chain uses TRBV20-1 and TRBJ1-4, with D possibly TRBD1 on 6 matching bases. V lost 7 bases, J lost 7 bases, and 10 bases lay in between. Germline lookup yields CDR1 DFQATT and CDR2 SNEGSKA (reference sequence). This CDR3 spans 11 amino acids. The CDR3 coding sequence is TGCAGTGTCACCAGGGGTGAAAAACTGTTTTTT. Protein sequence: CSVTRGEKLFF.

V is TRBV11-2 and J is TRBJ2-5; D perhaps matches TRBD1 (5 bases). Germline V gene sequence: CDR1 SGHAT, CDR2 FQNNGV. The length of the CDR3 is 16 residues. The V gene lost 5 bases and the J gene lost 2 bases, with 18 bases spanning the gap. CDR3: CASSPHRRVGQETQYF. The CDR3, as DNA: TGTGCCAGCAGCCCGCACAGGAGAGTGGGACAAGAGACCCAGTACTTC. The full variable domain, in which reference TRBV11-2 and TRBJ2-5 provide the parts outside the CDR3, is EAGVAQSPRYKIIEKRQSVAFWCNPISGHATLYWYQQILGQGPKLLIQFQNNGVVDDSQLPKDRFSAERLKGVDSTLKIQPAKLEDSAVYLCASSPHRRVGQETQYFGPGTRLLVL.

The chain uses TRBV24-1 and TRBJ1-5; 9 nucleotides line up with TRBD1. Germline assignment: CDR1 KGHDR and CDR2 SFDVKD. The CDR3 totals 15 residues. Trimming took 7 bases from V and 6 from J; bases not matched to a gene: 9. The CDR3: CATRGTGGGFQPQHF. The CDR3, as DNA: TGTGCCACCAGGGGTACAGGGGGCGGTTTTCAGCCCCAGCATTTT.

The chain recombines TRBV19 with TRBJ2-5; D perhaps matches TRBD2 (6 bases). V was clipped by 3 bases and J by 5 bases, with 10 bases between them. The CDR3 contains 13 residues. CDR1 is LNHDA and CDR2 is SQIVND in the germline V gene (reference sequence). This chain's CDR3 is CASSIGGVETQYF. As DNA, the CDR3 is TGTGCCAGTAGTATTGGAGGGGTTGAGACCCAGTACTTC.

The gene calls are TRBV5-1 and TRBJ2-1; D gene ambiguous. Trimming took off 9 bases at V and 9 bases at J, with 19 bases between the two ends. Germline-derived CDR1 and CDR2 are SGHRS and YFSETQ. CDR3 size: 13 residues. The CDR3 nucleotides read TGCGCCACCAAAATCGGGTACCCCGGTGAGCAGTTCTTC. This codes for CATKIGYPGEQFF.

The chain has TRBV5-6 and TRBJ2-1; D not certain. Trimming removed 0 bases from V and 0 bases from J, with 4 bases in between. The length of the CDR3 is 14 residues. Germline V CDR1 and CDR2: SGHDT, YYEEEE. In DNA, the CDR3 is TGTGCCAGCAGCTTGGTCTCCTCCTACAATGAGCAGTTCTTC. Translation: CASSLVSSYNEQFF.

The chain is built from TRBV9 and TRBJ2-7; 8 nucleotides agree with TRBD2. J lost 7 bases, V lost 3 bases, and 12 bases had no gene match. The CDR3 length is 15 residues. CDR1 is SGDLS and CDR2 is YYNGEE in the germline V gene. The CDR3, as DNA: TGTGCCAGCAGCGCCGGACTAGCCGGAACGGGGGAGCAGTACTTC. It yields the protein CASSAGLAGTGEQYF. Combining the CDR3 with reference TRBV9 and TRBJ2-7 gives the whole variable domain DSGVTQTPKHLITATGQRVTLRCSPRSGDLSVYWYQQSLDQGLQFLIQYYNGEERAKGNILERFSAQQFPDLHSELNLSSLELGDSALYFCASSAGLAGTGEQYFGPGTRLTVT.